Listed below are T cell receptor beta chains from one sample, sequenced in a study of early T cells in non-severe SARS-CoV-2 infection. MiXCR, run by TCRdb on the 5' RACE reads, gives a single entry per CDR3 protein. The repertoire consists of roughly 57,000 distinct CDR3 sequences, with 12% occurring once and the leading ten covering 2% to 3%. The sequences come from whole blood, collected at baseline. The source is an adult who was a healthcare worker with PCR-confirmed SARS-CoV-2 infection or an uninfected control (not recorded which). Both conserved end residues are part of each CDR3. D genes are given only for firm matches. Clone sizes are given selectively: once, few, many, or a class where the clone is expanded.

many,TRBD2,TRBJ2-7,TRBV6-5,TGTGCCAGCGGTACCGGGACTACGATCAACTACGAGCAGTACTTC,CASGTGTTINYEQYF
few,NA,TRBJ1-2,TRBV19,TGTGCCAGTAGTATGCAGGGATCCTATGGCTACACCTTC,CASSMQGSYGYTF
NA,NA,TRBJ2-1,TRBV10-3,TGTGCCATCAGTTCAAGGGAGGAAAGCAATGAGCAGTTCTTC,CAISSREESNEQFF
NA,NA,TRBJ2-1,TRBV6-6,TGTGCCAGCAGAAATACGGGAGCGGGCAATGAGCAGTTCTTC,CASRNTGAGNEQFF
few,TRBD1,TRBJ2-7,TRBV20-1,TGCAGTTTTACCCGGGACAGGGGCCACGAGCAGTACTTC,CSFTRDRGHEQYF
many,NA,TRBJ1-5,TRBV2,TGTGCCAGCAGTGATGGCAGGGAAAGCAATCAGCCCCAGCATTTT,CASSDGRESNQPQHF
few,NA,TRBJ2-5,TRBV7-3,TGTGCCAGCAGCTATGGACTCGAAGGGACCCAGTACTTC,CASSYGLEGTQYF
many,NA,TRBJ2-2,TRBV24-1,TGTGCCACCAGCACCCCGACAAACAGGGCGAGGGAGCTGTTTTTT,CATSTPTNRARELFF
many,NA,TRBJ1-4,TRBV19,TGTGCCACCAGGGTCGGCGGTGAAAAACTGTTTTTT,CATRVGGEKLFF
many,TRBD2,TRBJ2-7,TRBV20-1,TGCAGTGCTAGAGACTTTAGCGGGAGCCCCTACGAGCAGTACTTC,CSARDFSGSPYEQYF
NA,NA,TRBJ2-1,TRBV7-2,TGTGCCAGCAGCTTAGTTAGTTCAGACTACAATGAGCAGTTCTTC,CASSLVSSDYNEQFF
NA,TRBD2,TRBJ2-7,TRBV9,TGTGCCAGCAGCGTAGGACTAGCGGGATCAGGGGAGCAGTACTTC,CASSVGLAGSGEQYF
NA,NA,TRBJ2-7,TRBV4-1,TGCGCCAGCAGCCAAGATGACCAATACTACGAGCAGTACTTC,CASSQDDQYYEQYF
many,NA,TRBJ2-1,TRBV2,TGTGCCAGCAAGAACAGTGTAGCGGAGGAGCGGTTCTTC,CASKNSVAEERFF
many,TRBD2,TRBJ2-2,TRBV7-8,TGTGCCAGCAGCCTTCTTTTTACTAGCGGGAGAAACACCGGGGAGCTGTTTTTT,CASSLLFTSGRNTGELFF
few,TRBD2,TRBJ2-1,TRBV11-2,TGTGCCAGCAGCTGGGGACTAGCGGGAGGGGATGAGCAGTTCTTC,CASSWGLAGGDEQFF
NA,NA,TRBJ1-5,TRBV7-3,TGTGCCAGCAGCCCAAGGGGGGGTTCGCAGCCCCAGCATTTT,CASSPRGGSQPQHF
NA,NA,TRBJ2-7,TRBV25-1,TGTGCCAGCAGTGAATCATCGCCAGGGACTGAGGACGAGCAGTACTTC,CASSESSPGTEDEQYF
NA,TRBD2,TRBJ2-7,TRBV7-9,TGTGCCAGCAGCCCCCGAGGACTAGCGCCTACCTACGAGCAGTACTTC,CASSPRGLAPTYEQYF
many,TRBD2,TRBJ2-3,TRBV20-1,TGCAGTGCCCACCGGACTAGCGGGCGCACAGATACGCAGTATTTT,CSAHRTSGRTDTQYF
few,NA,TRBJ2-3,TRBV7-2,TGTGCCAGCAGCGGAAACACAGATACGCAGTATTTT,CASSGNTDTQYF
once,TRBD2,TRBJ2-5,TRBV7-2,TGTGCCAGCAGCTTGTCTAGCGGGGCAAACCAAGAGACCCAGTACTTC,CASSLSSGANQETQYF
NA,NA,TRBJ2-7,TRBV12-5,TGTGCTAGTGGCTCCAGGATGACGCCGGGGGAGCAGTACTTC,CASGSRMTPGEQYF
NA,NA,TRBJ2-7,TRBV7-9,TGTGCCAGCAGCTCCACGGGACCCTACGAGCAGTACTTC,CASSSTGPYEQYF
NA,NA,TRBJ2-2,TRBV20-1,TGCAGTGCTAGAGATGGTAACAGGGTGAACACCGGGGAGCTGTTTTTT,CSARDGNRVNTGELFF
few,NA,TRBJ2-6,TRBV5-6,TGTGCCAGCAGCTTGGACTTCACGAGGGCCAACGTCCTGACTTTC,CASSLDFTRANVLTF
few,NA,TRBJ2-2,TRBV11-2,TGTGCCAGCAGCTTGCGGGGCGGGGAGCTGTTTTTT,CASSLRGGELFF
many,TRBD2,TRBJ2-3,TRBV13,TGTGCCAGCAGCTCGCTCCTAGCGGGAGGCACAGATACGCAGTATTTT,CASSSLLAGGTDTQYF
few,TRBD1,TRBJ1-2,TRBV6-5,TGTGCCAGCAGTTGGGGACAGGACCGCGCACGGGGCTACACCTTC,CASSWGQDRARGYTF
NA,NA,TRBJ2-7,TRBV7-2,TGTGCCAGCAGCACACGGCCGACCTACGAGCAGTACTTC,CASSTRPTYEQYF
few,NA,TRBJ2-1,TRBV19,TGTGCCAGTAGTATAGATCGTTATGAGCAGTTCTTC,CASSIDRYEQFF
few,NA,TRBJ2-7,TRBV7-9,TGTGCCAGCAGCTTAGGGTCGGGCCGAGGGGAGCAGTACTTC,CASSLGSGRGEQYF
NA,TRBD1,TRBJ1-1,TRBV13,TGTGCCAGCAGCTCGACAGGGAACAACACTGAAGCTTTCTTT,CASSSTGNNTEAFF
few,TRBD2,TRBJ2-1,TRBV27,TGTGCCAGCAGCGCTCGGGGTAGCGGGAGGGTTGAGCAGTTCTTC,CASSARGSGRVEQFF
NA,TRBD2,TRBJ2-5,TRBV5-4,TGTGCCAGCAGCCGGAGACTAGCGGGAGGGCCAGAGACCCAGTACTTC,CASSRRLAGGPETQYF
few,NA,TRBJ2-4,TRBV4-3,TGCGCCAGCAGCCAACCGCAGGGATTGGCCAAAAACATTCAGTACTTC,CASSQPQGLAKNIQYF
many,NA,TRBJ1-1,TRBV20-1,TGCAGTGCGGGCATTTGGAACACTGAAGCTTTCTTT,CSAGIWNTEAFF
NA,TRBD1,TRBJ2-7,TRBV12-3/TRBV12-4,TGTGCCAGCAGCCGCTCGCGACAGGGCTACGAGCAGTACTTC,CASSRSRQGYEQYF
NA,NA,TRBJ1-3,TRBV12-3/TRBV12-4,TGTGCCAGCAGTCCGATGAGAAACACCATATATTTT,CASSPMRNTIYF
many,NA,TRBJ2-2,TRBV11-2,TGTGCCAGCAGCCACTTACAAATCAACACCGGGGAGCTGTTTTTT,CASSHLQINTGELFF
few,NA,TRBJ2-7,TRBV5-6,TGTGCCAGCAGCTCCACGGACGCCGGGCCCTACGAGCAGTACTTC,CASSSTDAGPYEQYF
few,TRBD1,TRBJ2-3,TRBV7-9,TGTGCCAGCAGCATACCACAGGGGAGCACAGATACGCAGTATTTT,CASSIPQGSTDTQYF
NA,NA,TRBJ2-1,TRBV19,TGTGCCAGTAGTATCGGCCACACTACAAATGAGCAGTTCTTC,CASSIGHTTNEQFF
NA,NA,TRBJ2-3,TRBV20-1,TGCAGTGCTAGAGACCCTAGCAGGAGCCCAAGCACAGATACGCAGTATTTT,CSARDPSRSPSTDTQYF
many,NA,TRBJ1-5,TRBV20-1,TGCAGTGCCGCCCCTAGCAATCAGCCCCAGCATTTT,CSAAPSNQPQHF
NA,NA,TRBJ2-4,TRBV6-5,TGTGCCAGCAGTTACTCCACAGGGTTGGGTCGAAACATTCAGTACTTC,CASSYSTGLGRNIQYF
NA,NA,TRBJ1-4,TRBV15,TGTGCCACCAGCAGAGAGCAACCAAATGAAAAACTGTTTTTT,CATSREQPNEKLFF